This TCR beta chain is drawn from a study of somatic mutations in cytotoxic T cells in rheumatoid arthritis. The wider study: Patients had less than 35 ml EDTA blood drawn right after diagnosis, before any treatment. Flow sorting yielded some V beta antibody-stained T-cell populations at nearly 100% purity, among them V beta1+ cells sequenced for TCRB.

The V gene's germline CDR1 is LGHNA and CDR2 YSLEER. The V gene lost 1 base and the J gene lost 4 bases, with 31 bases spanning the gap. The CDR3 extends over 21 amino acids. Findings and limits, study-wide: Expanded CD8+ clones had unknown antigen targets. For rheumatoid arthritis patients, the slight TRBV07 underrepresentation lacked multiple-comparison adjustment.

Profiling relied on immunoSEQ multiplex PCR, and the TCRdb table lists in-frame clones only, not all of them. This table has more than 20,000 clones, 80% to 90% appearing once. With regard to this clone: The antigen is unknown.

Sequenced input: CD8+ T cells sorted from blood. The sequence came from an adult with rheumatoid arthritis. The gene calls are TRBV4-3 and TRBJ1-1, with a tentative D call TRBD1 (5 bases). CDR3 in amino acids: CASSQGVTPRGYKVRRTEAFF. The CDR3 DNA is TGCGCCAGCAGCCAAGGAGTAACTCCCCGGGGGTACAAAGTTCGTCGCACTGAAGCTTTCTTT.